The clone carrying this T cell receptor beta chain was seen a few times. It was patients with CD8+CD57+ cell expansion by flow cytometry who were chosen for sequencing. With 6 bases clipped from V and 5 bases from J, the junction kept 10 bases outside the gene matches. The CDR3 runs to 14 residues. The germline gives CDR1 DFQATT, CDR2 SNEGSKA (reference sequence). This sample is drawn from a study of CD8+CD57+ T cells in acquired aplastic anemia. According to the study, genomic DNA was the template for TCR beta VDJ and CDR3 profiling. TCRdb recomputed calls from the reads with MiXCR, one row per CDR3 protein. This repertoire shows hundreds of thousands of distinct CDR3 sequences, about a third found once; its top ten account for around 0.82%.

This sequence was found in a human donor with aplastic anemia. The specimen was sorted CD4+, CD8+, or CD8+CD57+ T cells (not recorded which) from PBMCs. This chain joins TRBV20-1 and TRBJ2-3, with 8 bases aligning to TRBD2. The CDR3 bases are TGCAGTGCCCCAACGGGAGGGCCGAAAGATACGCAGTATTTT. Translation: CSAPTGGPKDTQYF.